These T cell receptor beta chains were read from a single sample in a study of T cell responses to AZD1222 COVID-19 vaccine. TCRdb's copy holds only in-frame clones and misses some; the assay was immunoSEQ multiplex PCR. The sample lists roughly 130,000 clones; approximately 85% were seen once. Material: peripheral blood, obtained on day 0 of AZD1222 vaccination. The receptors were gathered from an adult in good health. Both conserved end residues are part of each CDR3. Clone size is given for some rows only: seen once, a few or many times, or a class if the clone is expanded.

clone_size	v_call	j_call	cdr3_aa
NA	TRBV12-3/TRBV12-4	TRBJ1-2	CASSLWAGGYTF
NA	TRBV5-1	TRBJ2-3	CASSLTGSGRSTDTQYF
NA	TRBV2	TRBJ2-1	CASSVLAGAYNEQFF
NA	TRBV5-8	TRBJ2-2	CASSLGRGISGELFF
NA	TRBV4-1	TRBJ2-7	CASSQVRPGAGEQYF
NA	TRBV18	TRBJ1-2	CASSPTGTGGNYGYTF
few	TRBV30	TRBJ2-1	CAWSVGLESNEQFF
NA	TRBV2	TRBJ2-1	CASSAEGYYNEQFF
NA	TRBV6-5	TRBJ2-1	CASGSTGVAYNEQFF
NA	TRBV14	TRBJ2-2	CASSQNRGTITNTGELFF
NA	TRBV9	TRBJ1-3	CASSAAGSLSGNTIYF
NA	TRBV11-2	TRBJ2-5	CASSLDRGWRETQYF
once	TRBV4-2	TRBJ2-2	CASSQDYINTGELFF
NA	TRBV5-1	TRBJ2-7	CASSLGAGPLGEQYF
NA	TRBV10-3	TRBJ2-7	CAISGEPYEQYF
NA	TRBV18	TRBJ1-1	CASSPDNMNTEAFF
NA	TRBV6-5	TRBJ1-5	CASSQDRERQPQHF
NA	TRBV2	TRBJ1-1	CASRTGGTEAFF
NA	TRBV19	TRBJ1-5	CASSIVGTPSNQPQHF
NA	TRBV9	TRBJ2-2	CASSVRGANTGELFF
NA	TRBV30	TRBJ2-2	CAWSLIRSRGGSTGELFF
NA	TRBV7-9	TRBJ1-3	CASGPFSGNTIYF
once	TRBV11-1	TRBJ1-2	CASSSIPLGAYGGYTF
NA	TRBV24-1	TRBJ2-5	CATSGSQETQYF
NA	TRBV11-2	TRBJ2-7	CASSLLAGGPYEQYF
NA	TRBV19	TRBJ1-1	CASRVQARNTEAFF
NA	TRBV6-2/TRBV6-3	TRBJ2-1	CASSLEMVRSNEQFF
NA	TRBV27	TRBJ1-6	CASSYGSNSPLHF
NA	TRBV2	TRBJ1-5	CASSAIPGTQHF
NA	TRBV9	TRBJ1-2	CASSARDRGQKNYGYTF
NA	TRBV25-1	TRBJ1-5	CASSASTGSGQPQHF
NA	TRBV15	TRBJ1-3	CATKQGAGNTIYF
NA	TRBV24-1	TRBJ2-3	CATSDNRATQYF
NA	TRBV25-1	TRBJ1-1	CASSLQGPNTEAFF
NA	TRBV29-1	TRBJ2-7	CSVSGSSSYEQYF
NA	TRBV25-1	TRBJ2-5	CASSGPHTQYF
once	TRBV11-2	TRBJ1-5	CASSLGQNSNQPQHF
NA	TRBV6-5	TRBJ1-6	CASSYGRPGLNSPLHF
NA	TRBV14	TRBJ2-7	CASSQDASLQTPSYEQYF
once	TRBV7-8	TRBJ1-5	CASSQSGHGNQPQHF
NA	TRBV29-1	TRBJ2-1	CSVELFASGGLNNEQFF
NA	TRBV24-1	TRBJ2-2	CATSDRIPGQGVTGELFF
NA	TRBV18	TRBJ1-1	CASSPLPVGGDTEAFF
NA	TRBV7-2	TRBJ2-7	CASTYGGAGGGEQYF
few	TRBV3-1/TRBV3-2	TRBJ1-1	CASSRGVFAFF
NA	TRBV7-9	TRBJ2-5	CASRYGTGGGETQYF
once	TRBV7-2	TRBJ2-1	CASNQVGTGGSNEQFF
once	TRBV4-3	TRBJ1-6	CASSQDNRGRNSPLHF
NA	TRBV5-1	TRBJ1-1	CASSPSTRGQGGTEAFF
NA	TRBV5-6	TRBJ2-7	CASSLRLRGPPGEQYF
NA	TRBV11-2	TRBJ2-2	CASSLGEGRTGELFF
NA	TRBV27	TRBJ2-7	CASSLGAGGPEEQYF
few	TRBV6-5	TRBJ1-3	CASMARYSGNTIYF
once	TRBV19	TRBJ2-3	CASSTTSVDTQYF
NA	TRBV7-6	TRBJ2-5	CASSAGLAGGETQYF
NA	TRBV9	TRBJ2-1	CASSYTTRGSFNEQFF
NA	TRBV7-2	TRBJ2-3	CASSNRYGGTDTQYF
once	TRBV5-4	TRBJ2-3	CASSSLEPVDTQYF
NA	TRBV7-9	TRBJ1-2	CASSLLQNYGYTF